The rows below give T cell receptor beta chains drawn from one sample of a study of regulatory T cells in long-lasting Graves disease. A single record per CDR3 protein comes from TCRdb applying MiXCR to the multiplex PCR reads. The data hold roughly 400,000 distinct CDR3 sequences, with less than 25% observed a single time. The specimen was peripheral blood mononuclear cells (PBMCs), collected when the disease was refractory, from a patient treated with antithyroid drugs. These receptors originate from a female donor with Graves disease. The CDR3 runs from the conserved cysteine through the conserved F or W. Each record gives: D gene, J gene, clone size, V gene, CDR3 DNA, CDR3 protein. The D gene is left open where the match is weak. Expanded clones get a size class; other rows say once, few or many, or leave the size out.

>-|TRBJ1-1|few|TRBV7-9
TGTGCCAGCAGCTTAGCGTCCAGGGTAGCTTTCTTT
CASSLASRVAFF
>TRBD1|TRBJ2-7|-|TRBV6-2/TRBV6-3
TGTGCCAGCACCCACAGGGGGCTCGGCGAGCAGTACTTC
CASTHRGLGEQYF
>-|TRBJ1-2|few|TRBV18
TGTGCCAGCTCACCAGGGCGGATTACTAACTATGGCTACACCTTC
CASSPGRITNYGYTF
>-|TRBJ2-2|few|TRBV20-1
TGCAGTGCTAGAGACAGGGTAGTAACCGGGGAGCTGTTTTTT
CSARDRVVTGELFF
>-|TRBJ2-7|many|TRBV20-1
TGCAGTGCTAGAACACCTCGGGCGGGCAGCTCCTACGAGCAGTACTTC
CSARTPRAGSSYEQYF
>TRBD1|TRBJ1-1|many|TRBV5-1
TGCGCCAGCAGAGCTTCAGGACAGGGAGGCACTGAAGCTTTCTTT
CASRASGQGGTEAFF
>TRBD2|TRBJ2-7|-|TRBV10-3
TGTGCCATCAACCAACCGGGACTAGATAGCGAGCAGTACTTC
CAINQPGLDSEQYF
>TRBD2|TRBJ2-7|many|TRBV7-2
TGTGCCAGCAGTGATAGCGGGGGGCTATCGTACGAGCAGTACTTC
CASSDSGGLSYEQYF
>-|TRBJ2-7|few|TRBV2
TGTGCCAGCAGTGAAATGCCCGAGCAGTACTTC
CASSEMPEQYF
>-|TRBJ1-5|many|TRBV12-3/TRBV12-4
TGTGCCAGCACTGTAGGTTTTAGCAATCAGCCCCAGCATTTT
CASTVGFSNQPQHF
>-|TRBJ1-5|-|TRBV7-2
TGTGCCAGCAGCTTAACGGGGGGGGTTTTACTCAATCAGCCCCAGCATTTT
CASSLTGGVLLNQPQHF
>TRBD2|TRBJ2-7|few|TRBV20-1
TGCAGTGCTAGATGGCGGGAGAGGCCCTACGAGCAGTACTTC
CSARWRERPYEQYF
>-|TRBJ1-2|few|TRBV18
TGTGCCAGCTCACAAGGAACAGGCCTTAACTATGGCTACACCTTC
CASSQGTGLNYGYTF
>TRBD1|TRBJ1-5|many|TRBV6-5
TGTGCCAGCAGTTACACGGGACAGGGCAATCAGCCCCAGCATTTT
CASSYTGQGNQPQHF
>-|TRBJ1-1|many|TRBV2
TGTGCCAGCAGTGAAAGGGGTCGGAGTCCCTTGAACACTGAAGCTTTCTTT
CASSERGRSPLNTEAFF
>-|TRBJ1-1|-|TRBV12-3/TRBV12-4
TGTGCCAGCAGCCAATCTAGGGGAGCTTTCTTT
CASSQSRGAFF
>-|TRBJ1-5|few|TRBV7-9
TGTGCCAGCAGCTTTGACAGGAATCAGCCCCAGCATTTT
CASSFDRNQPQHF
>-|TRBJ1-3|few|TRBV10-3
TGTGCCATCGTTTCCGGAAACACCATATATTTT
CAIVSGNTIYF
>-|TRBJ2-3|-|TRBV7-2
TGTGCCAGCAGCTTCAACCCGGGCACAGATACGCAGTATTTT
CASSFNPGTDTQYF
>-|TRBJ2-5|few|TRBV15
TGTGCCACCAGCAGAGAAGGGATTGAGACCCAGTACTTC
CATSREGIETQYF
>-|TRBJ2-1|-|TRBV6-2/TRBV6-3
TGTGCCAGCAGTTACTATCAGAACAATGAGCAGTTCTTC
CASSYYQNNEQFF
>-|TRBJ1-5|few|TRBV28
TGTGCCAGCAGTTCCGCAGGCAGCAATCAGCCCCAGCATTTT
CASSSAGSNQPQHF
>-|TRBJ2-5|many|TRBV3-1
TGTGCCAGCAGCCGGGACCATCGGAGCCAAGAGACCCAGTACTTC
CASSRDHRSQETQYF
>TRBD1|TRBJ2-4|-|TRBV3-1
TGTGCCAGCAGCCCCAAATCGAGGACAGGCCCGGCACAAGCCAAAAACATTCAGTACTTC
CASSPKSRTGPAQAKNIQYF
>TRBD2|TRBJ2-1|-|TRBV3-1
TGTGCCAGCAGCCGGGGACTAGCGCGTTACAATGAGCAGTTCTTC
CASSRGLARYNEQFF
>TRBD2|TRBJ2-5|-|TRBV5-4
TGTGCCAGCAGACCCGTGGGGGGGGAGACCCAGTACTTC
CASRPVGGETQYF
>-|TRBJ2-5|few|TRBV3-1
TGTGCCAGCAGCCAAGAAGGTGACAATCTTTTGGGAAAGACCCAGTACTTC
CASSQEGDNLLGKTQYF
>-|TRBJ2-7|-|TRBV10-3
TGTGCCATCAGTGAGTCGGGCCGCTCCTACGAGCAGTACTTC
CAISESGRSYEQYF